This is a list of T cell receptor beta chains from one sample in a study of cytomegalovirus exposure and HLA in healthy donors. Sequenced by immunoSEQ multiplex PCR; TCRdb stores in-frame clones only, minus some. The sample lists about 190,000 clones, roughly 80% seen once, with 6.3% in the top ten. Sequencing was done on a sample of PBMCs. The receptors shown here come from a middle-aged man in good health and CMV-seropositive. Each CDR3 is given with its conserved first and last residue. A D gene is named only where the DNA matches it firmly. A clone size is listed for some rows: how often the clone was seen (once, few, many), or a class if it is expanded.

clone_size	j_call	v_call	d_call	cdr3_nt	cdr3_aa
-	TRBJ2-7	TRBV6-1	-	TGTGCCAGCAGTGAAGGGACAGTGACCTACGAGCAGTACTTC	CASSEGTVTYEQYF
once	TRBJ2-5	TRBV27	TRBD1	TGTGCCAGCAGTTCGCGGTTGGGACAGGGAGTATTCGGGGAGCAGTACTTC	CASSSRLGQGVFGEQYF
-	TRBJ2-7	TRBV30	TRBD1	TGTGCCTGGGGTAAAACGGGACAGACCTCCTACGAGCAGTACTTC	CAWGKTGQTSYEQYF
-	TRBJ2-2	TRBV6-4	-	TGTGCCAGCAGCAGGTTCGACACCACCGGGGAGCTGTTTTTT	CASSRFDTTGELFF
-	TRBJ2-7	TRBV6-5	-	TGTGCCAGCAGTTCAACGTCCCTGGGGAGCATCGAGCAGTACTTC	CASSSTSLGSIEQYF
-	TRBJ2-3	TRBV5-4	TRBD1	TGTGCCAGCAGCCCCTGGACAGGGGTAATAGATACGCAGTATTTT	CASSPWTGVIDTQYF
-	TRBJ2-7	TRBV7-9	-	TGTTCCAGCGGCGGATTTGGTTCCGAGCAGTACTTC	CSSGGFGSEQYF
-	TRBJ2-7	TRBV27	TRBD1	TGTGCCAGCAGTTATTCGACAGGGGAGGCGTCCTACGAGCAGTACTTC	CASSYSTGEASYEQYF
few	TRBJ2-7	TRBV30	TRBD1	TGTGCCTGGACTTCCCGGGACAGGTATTCCTACGAGCAGTACTTC	CAWTSRDRYSYEQYF
-	TRBJ2-1	TRBV9	TRBD1	TGTGCCAGCAGCGGTTCCGGGACAGGGGAATCGCGGGAGCAGTTCTTC	CASSGSGTGESREQFF
-	TRBJ1-3	TRBV7-8	TRBD1	TGTGCCAGCAGCTTAGTGGGACAGATTACTGGAAACACCATATATTTT	CASSLVGQITGNTIYF
many	TRBJ1-2	TRBV30	-	TGTGCCTGGAGTGTACGGGATGGCAGAAATTACTATGGCTACACCTTC	CAWSVRDGRNYYGYTF
-	TRBJ2-3	TRBV7-8	TRBD1	TGTGCCAGCAGCTTTAGGGACAGGCGGCAAATAAGTACGCAGTATTTT	CASSFRDRRQISTQYF
-	TRBJ1-4	TRBV7-2	-	TGTGCCAGCAGCTTATGGGCAGGGGCAAGGGAAAAACTGTTTTTT	CASSLWAGAREKLFF
-	TRBJ2-2	TRBV27	-	TGTGCCAGCAGGGTGGGGGGGCCCGGGGAGCTGTTTTTT	CASRVGGPGELFF
-	TRBJ1-2	TRBV6-5	TRBD1	TGTGCCAGCAGTTACGGCGGAGGGGGCGCTGGTGGCTACACCTTC	CASSYGGGGAGGYTF
-	TRBJ2-1	TRBV27	-	TGTGCCAGCACCCAGGGGTGGGGGAATGAGCAGTTCTTC	CASTQGWGNEQFF
-	TRBJ1-2	TRBV4-3	-	TGCGCCAGCAGCCAAGTGGGAGGGGAGACCTATGGCTACACCTTC	CASSQVGGETYGYTF
-	TRBJ2-3	TRBV7-6	-	TGTGCCAGCAGCTTCGAGAAAGATACGCAGTATTTT	CASSFEKDTQYF
-	TRBJ2-7	TRBV4-3	-	TGCGCCAGCAGCCAAGGCGTCGAGAATTACGAGCAGTACTTC	CASSQGVENYEQYF
-	TRBJ1-2	TRBV25-1	-	TGTGCCAGCAGCGAAATTGGCCCGGCAGGGCCTCAGATGGGCTACACCTTC	CASSEIGPAGPQMGYTF
-	TRBJ2-1	TRBV18	TRBD2	TGTGCCAGCTCACCACTGGGCGGGGGGGCTAACAATGAGCAGTTCTTC	CASSPLGGGANNEQFF
-	TRBJ2-7	TRBV29-1	TRBD1	TGCAGCGTTGGGACAGGGTTAGGTAATCGCGAGCAGTACTTC	CSVGTGLGNREQYF
-	TRBJ2-3	TRBV27	TRBD1	TGTGCCAGCAGTCGGACAGGGGATTTCTTAAATACGCAGTATTTT	CASSRTGDFLNTQYF
-	TRBJ2-3	TRBV9	TRBD2	TGTGCCAGCAGCGTAGGTCCTAGCGGAGCCACCTCTAACACAGATACGCAGTATTTT	CASSVGPSGATSNTDTQYF
-	TRBJ1-1	TRBV6-5	-	TGTGCCAGCAGTTATAACAGGGAAGGTACTGAAGCTTTCTTT	CASSYNREGTEAFF
-	TRBJ2-7	TRBV10-1	TRBD2	TGCGCCAGCAGCCGGGAGGGGATCTCGGTGCAGTACTTC	CASSREGISVQYF
-	TRBJ1-5	TRBV6-1	-	TGTGCCAGCAGTGAAAGACAGGTAGCGCCCCAGCATTTT	CASSERQVAPQHF
-	TRBJ2-7	TRBV5-6	TRBD1	TGTGCCAGCAGTCGACCGGGACAGGGGTACGAGCAGTACTTC	CASSRPGQGYEQYF
-	TRBJ2-3	TRBV4-1	-	TGCGCCAGCAGCCCCCGTTCAGGGGGGCCTTTATCGGCTACGCAGTATTTT	CASSPRSGGPLSATQYF
-	TRBJ1-5	TRBV19	-	TGTGCCAGTAGTATGGCGGGTCAGCCCCAGCATTTT	CASSMAGQPQHF
few	TRBJ2-5	TRBV19	-	TGTGCCAGTAGTATAGGCTCGGGGATTGGAGAGACCCAGTACTTC	CASSIGSGIGETQYF
once	TRBJ1-2	TRBV7-6	-	TGTGCCAGCAGCTTAGGGAGAGGGACTAGAGGCTACACCTTC	CASSLGRGTRGYTF
-	TRBJ2-5	TRBV27	-	TGTGCCAGCAGTCACCCCGGGGAGACCCAGTACTTC	CASSHPGETQYF
-	TRBJ1-1	TRBV5-4	-	TGTGCCAGCAGCTTGGCCTCGGGAGACACTGAAGCTTTCTTT	CASSLASGDTEAFF
-	TRBJ2-1	TRBV19	-	TGTGCCAGTTCGACAGCATCCTCCTACAATGAGCAGTTCTTC	CASSTASSYNEQFF
-	TRBJ1-2	TRBV9	TRBD1	TGTGCCAGCAGCGTAGGGACAGGGTATAACTATGGCTACACCTTC	CASSVGTGYNYGYTF
-	TRBJ2-3	TRBV19	-	TGTGCCAGTAGTACCCACCGACAGGCTAGCACAGATACGCAGTATTTT	CASSTHRQASTDTQYF
-	TRBJ2-7	TRBV9	TRBD1	TGTGCCAGCAGCGCCCAACCGACAGGGGGGACCTACGAGCAGTACTTC	CASSAQPTGGTYEQYF
-	TRBJ1-6	TRBV27	-	TGTGCCAGCAGTTTATCGACAGCGAGCTCCTATAATTCACCCCTCCACTTT	CASSLSTASSYNSPLHF
-	TRBJ1-2	TRBV5-4	TRBD1	TGTGCCAGCAGCCTCCAGGACAGGGGGTTGTATGGCTACACCTTC	CASSLQDRGLYGYTF
once	TRBJ2-1	TRBV7-3	-	TGTGCCAGCAGCTCAGACAGGTTGGGGCAGTTCTTC	CASSSDRLGQFF
-	TRBJ1-4	TRBV6-5	TRBD1	TGTGCCAGCAAACCGGGACAGATGAATGAAAAACTGTTTTTT	CASKPGQMNEKLFF
-	TRBJ2-3	TRBV28	-	TGTGCCAGCAGTTTGTGGGGGCTTAGGCAGTATTTT	CASSLWGLRQYF
-	TRBJ2-1	TRBV7-9	-	TGTGCCAGCAGCTTAACTAGCTCCTACAATGAGCAGTTCTTC	CASSLTSSYNEQFF
-	TRBJ2-3	TRBV4-1	-	TGCGCCAGCAGCCAAGGGGGGCCAGCAGATACGCAGTATTTT	CASSQGGPADTQYF
-	TRBJ2-5	TRBV11-2	TRBD2	TGTGCCAGCAGCTTAGGACTAGCGGGGGGGAGAGAGACCCAGTACTTC	CASSLGLAGGRETQYF
-	TRBJ2-3	TRBV5-6	-	TGTGCCAGCAGCTCAACAGATACGCAGTATTTT	CASSSTDTQYF
few	TRBJ2-7	TRBV27	TRBD1	TGTGCCAGCAGGGGCGGACAGGGCTACGAGCAGTACTTC	CASRGGQGYEQYF
-	TRBJ1-1	TRBV4-3	-	TGCGCCAGCAGCCAAGCCTTTACAGGCGGGACGAGGAACACTGAAGCTTTCTTT	CASSQAFTGGTRNTEAFF
-	TRBJ1-1	TRBV5-1	TRBD1	TGCGCCAGCAGCTTGGAAGGGACAGGGGGTGTTTACACTGAAGCTTTCTTT	CASSLEGTGGVYTEAFF
-	TRBJ2-2	TRBV7-2	-	TGTGCCAGCAGCGTCCCGGGACTCCCGGCCGGGGAGCTGTTTTTT	CASSVPGLPAGELFF
-	TRBJ2-7	TRBV7-4	-	TGTGCCAGCAGCTTAGGGGCAGGGTACCACGAGCAGTACTTC	CASSLGAGYHEQYF
-	TRBJ2-7	TRBV18	-	TGTGCCAGCTCAATGGACAGACCCTACGAGCAGTACTTC	CASSMDRPYEQYF